A selection of T cell receptor beta chains follows, all from one sample in a study of cytomegalovirus exposure and HLA in healthy donors. The table came from immunoSEQ multiplex PCR; TCRdb's copy has only in-frame clones and leaves some out. In the table there are about 120,000 clones, about 74% of which are singletons. What was sequenced was PBMCs. These receptors all stem from a man aged 25-40 years in good health and CMV-seronegative. CDR3s include the opening cysteine and the closing phenylalanine or tryptophan. The D gene is left open where the match is weak. The size of a clone is reported for some rows only, either as once, few or many, or as a class for expanded clones.

d_call j_call clone_size v_call cdr3_nt cdr3_aa
. TRBJ1-1 few TRBV19 TGTGCCAGTTATACCGGGACAGAAGCTTTCTTT CASYTGTEAFF
. TRBJ1-1 . TRBV28 TGTGCCAGCAAACGTAGGGTGGGAGGCACTGAAGCTTTCTTT CASKRRVGGTEAFF
TRBD2 TRBJ2-7 . TRBV5-1 TGCGCCAGCAGCTCAAGGACTAGCGGGGACTACGAGCAGTACTTC CASSSRTSGDYEQYF
. TRBJ2-6 few TRBV19 TGTGCCAGTAGTCTCTCTAGCTCTGGGGCCAACGTCCTGACTTTC CASSLSSSGANVLTF
TRBD1 TRBJ1-5 few TRBV27 TGTGCCAGCAGTTTACAAGGGGGCGATAGCCCTAATCAGCCCCAGCATTTT CASSLQGGDSPNQPQHF
. TRBJ1-1 . TRBV7-9 TGTGCCAGCAGCCTCTCAGGGGTTGAAGCTTTCTTT CASSLSGVEAFF
TRBD1 TRBJ2-2 . TRBV19 TGTGCCAGTAGTATGTCGACAGGGGGTTGGTCCGGGGAGCTGTTTTTT CASSMSTGGWSGELFF
TRBD1 TRBJ1-6 . TRBV4-2 TGTGCCAGCAGCCAGCAGGGACAGGCAAATTCACCCCTCCACTTT CASSQQGQANSPLHF
TRBD1 TRBJ1-2 . TRBV9 TGTGCCAGCAGCGGGGACAGTTTCTATGGCTACACCTTC CASSGDSFYGYTF
. TRBJ2-7 . TRBV5-6 TGTGCCAGCACCCTTCGGAGAGGAAGCTACGAGCAGTACTTC CASTLRRGSYEQYF
. TRBJ2-1 . TRBV18 TGTGCCAGCTCACCTATCGATGAGCAGTTCTTC CASSPIDEQFF
. TRBJ2-2 few TRBV10-3 TGTGCCATCAGTGACGCCGGGACTGCACGAGAGCTGTTTTTT CAISDAGTARELFF
TRBD1 TRBJ2-7 . TRBV6-1 TGTGCCAGCAGAGCCGGGACAGGGAGGTACGAGCAGTACTTC CASRAGTGRYEQYF
. TRBJ1-2 . TRBV27 TGTGCCAGCGGTCTCAGCGGGGTCTATGGCTACACCTTC CASGLSGVYGYTF
TRBD1 TRBJ1-5 . TRBV4-1 TGCGCCAGCAGCCAAGGACAGGGTGGCAATCAGCCCCAGCATTTT CASSQGQGGNQPQHF
TRBD1 TRBJ1-4 few TRBV10-3 TGTGCCATCAGTACTGACAGGGCTGAAAAACTGTTTTTT CAISTDRAEKLFF
TRBD1 TRBJ1-1 once TRBV7-2 TGTGCCAGCAGAACCGGGACAGGGGCGAACACTGAAGCTTTCTTT CASRTGTGANTEAFF
. TRBJ2-7 . TRBV27 TGTGCCAGCAGTTTACCGTCGACAGGAGGGAGGGACTACGAGCAGTACTTC CASSLPSTGGRDYEQYF
TRBD1 TRBJ2-3 . TRBV6-5 TGTGCCAGCAGGACAGGGGGGAGCACAGATACGCAGTATTTT CASRTGGSTDTQYF
TRBD1 TRBJ1-5 . TRBV7-2 TGTGCCAGCAGCTTACAGGGGGTAAATCAGCCCCAGCATTTT CASSLQGVNQPQHF